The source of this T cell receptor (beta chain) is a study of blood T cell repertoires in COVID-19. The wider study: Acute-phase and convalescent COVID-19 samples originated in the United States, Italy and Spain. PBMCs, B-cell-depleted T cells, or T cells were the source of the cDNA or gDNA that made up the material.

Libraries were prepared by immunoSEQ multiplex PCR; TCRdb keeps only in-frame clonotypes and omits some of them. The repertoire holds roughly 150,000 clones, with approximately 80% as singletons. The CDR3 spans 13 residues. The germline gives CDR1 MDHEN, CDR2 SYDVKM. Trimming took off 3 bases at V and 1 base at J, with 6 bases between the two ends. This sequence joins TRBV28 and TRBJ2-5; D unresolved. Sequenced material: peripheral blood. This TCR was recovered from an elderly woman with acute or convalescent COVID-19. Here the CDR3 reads CASSFNSQETQYF. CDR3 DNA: TGTGCCAGCAGTTTTAACAGCCAAGAGACCCAGTACTTC.